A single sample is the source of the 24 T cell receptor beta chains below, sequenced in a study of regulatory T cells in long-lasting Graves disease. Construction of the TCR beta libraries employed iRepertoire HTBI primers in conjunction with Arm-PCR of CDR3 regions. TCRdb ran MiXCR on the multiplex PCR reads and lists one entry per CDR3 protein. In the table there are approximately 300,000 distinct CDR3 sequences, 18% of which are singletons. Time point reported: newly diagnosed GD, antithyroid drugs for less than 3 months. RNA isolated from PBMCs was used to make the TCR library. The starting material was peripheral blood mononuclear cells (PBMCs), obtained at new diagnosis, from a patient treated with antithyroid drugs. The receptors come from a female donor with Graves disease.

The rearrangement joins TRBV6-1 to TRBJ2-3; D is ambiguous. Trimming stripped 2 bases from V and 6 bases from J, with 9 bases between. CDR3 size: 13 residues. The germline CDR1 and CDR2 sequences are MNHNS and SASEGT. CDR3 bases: TGTGCCAGCAGTGAAAGTCTGCCTGATACGCAGTATTTT. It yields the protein CASSESLPDTQYF.

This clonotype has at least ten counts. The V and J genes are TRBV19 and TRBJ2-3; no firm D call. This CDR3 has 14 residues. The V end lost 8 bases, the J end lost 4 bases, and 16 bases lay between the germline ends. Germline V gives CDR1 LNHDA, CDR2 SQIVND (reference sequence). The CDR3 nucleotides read TGTGCCAGTTCGTCCTCTAGTTCCGCAGATACGCAGTATTTT. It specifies CASSSSSSADTQYF.

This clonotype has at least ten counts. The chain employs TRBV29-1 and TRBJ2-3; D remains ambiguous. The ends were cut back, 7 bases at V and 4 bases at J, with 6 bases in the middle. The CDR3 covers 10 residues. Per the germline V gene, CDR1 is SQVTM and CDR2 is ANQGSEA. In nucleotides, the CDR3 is TGCAGCGCTTGTGCAGATACGCAGTATTTT. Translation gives CSACADTQYF.

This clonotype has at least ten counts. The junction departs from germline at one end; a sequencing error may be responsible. The CDR3 region has the DNA TGCGCCAGCAGCTCTGGGGACCATGAGACCCAGTACTTC. Encoded protein: CASSSGDHETQYF. The chain links TRBV5-1 to TRBJ2-5; D possibly uses TRBD1 or TRBD2 (5 bases each). The CDR3 totals 13 residues. Germline CDR1 and CDR2: SGHRS and YFSETQ.

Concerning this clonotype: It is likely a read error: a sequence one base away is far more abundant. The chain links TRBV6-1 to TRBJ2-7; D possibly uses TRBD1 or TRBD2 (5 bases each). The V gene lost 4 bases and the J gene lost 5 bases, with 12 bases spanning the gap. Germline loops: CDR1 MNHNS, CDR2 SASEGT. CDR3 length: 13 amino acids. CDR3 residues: CASSVVRDDEQYF. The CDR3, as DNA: TGTGCCAGCAGTGTCGTTAGGGACGACGAGCAGTACTTC.

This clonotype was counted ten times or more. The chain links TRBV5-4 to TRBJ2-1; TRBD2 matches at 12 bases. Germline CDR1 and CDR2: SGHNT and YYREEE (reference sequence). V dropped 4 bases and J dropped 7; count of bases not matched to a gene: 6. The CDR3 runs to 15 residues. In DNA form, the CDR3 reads TGTGCCAGCAGCCTTAGGACTAGCGGGATTAATGAGCAGTTCTTC. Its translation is CASSLRTSGINEQFF.

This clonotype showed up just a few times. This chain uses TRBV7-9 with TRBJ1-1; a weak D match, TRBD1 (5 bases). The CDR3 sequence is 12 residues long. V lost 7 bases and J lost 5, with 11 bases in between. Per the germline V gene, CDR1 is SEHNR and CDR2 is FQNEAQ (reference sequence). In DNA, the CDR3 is TGTGCCAGCAAAGGGGCCGGGACTGAAGCTTTCTTT. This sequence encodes CASKGAGTEAFF.

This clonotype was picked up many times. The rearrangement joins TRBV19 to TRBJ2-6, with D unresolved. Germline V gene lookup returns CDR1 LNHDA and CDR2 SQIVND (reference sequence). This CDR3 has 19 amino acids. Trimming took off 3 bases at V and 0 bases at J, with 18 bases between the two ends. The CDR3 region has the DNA TGTGCCAGTAGTATCCCATTTCCAGGAACTATCTCTGGGGCCAACGTCCTGACTTTC. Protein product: CASSIPFPGTISGANVLTF.

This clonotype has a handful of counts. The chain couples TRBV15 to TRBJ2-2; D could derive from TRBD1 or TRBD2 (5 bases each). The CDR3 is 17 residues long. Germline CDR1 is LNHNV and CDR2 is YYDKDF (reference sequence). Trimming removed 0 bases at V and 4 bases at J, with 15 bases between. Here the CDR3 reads CATSRDPTGQGTGELFF. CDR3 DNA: TGTGCCACCAGCAGAGATCCAACGGGGCAGGGCACCGGGGAGCTGTTTTTT.

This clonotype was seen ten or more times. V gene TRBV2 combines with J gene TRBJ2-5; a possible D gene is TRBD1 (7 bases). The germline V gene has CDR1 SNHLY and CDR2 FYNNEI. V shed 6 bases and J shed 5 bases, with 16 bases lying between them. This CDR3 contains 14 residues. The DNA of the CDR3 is TGTGCCAGCAGCCTGGACAGGCGGGACGAGACCCAGTACTTC. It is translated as CASSLDRRDETQYF.

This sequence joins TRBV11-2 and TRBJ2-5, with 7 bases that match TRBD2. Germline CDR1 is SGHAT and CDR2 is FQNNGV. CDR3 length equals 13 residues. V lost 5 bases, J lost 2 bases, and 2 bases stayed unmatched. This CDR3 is CASSKRDQETQYF. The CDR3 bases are TGTGCCAGCAGCAAGCGGGATCAAGAGACCCAGTACTTC.

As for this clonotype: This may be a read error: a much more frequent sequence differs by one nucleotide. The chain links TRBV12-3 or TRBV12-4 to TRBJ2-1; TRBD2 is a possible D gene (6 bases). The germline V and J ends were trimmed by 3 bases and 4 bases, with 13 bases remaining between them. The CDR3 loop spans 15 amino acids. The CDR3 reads CASSLEGSRYNEQFF. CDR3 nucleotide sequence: TGTGCCAGCAGTTTGGAGGGGTCAAGGTACAATGAGCAGTTCTTC.

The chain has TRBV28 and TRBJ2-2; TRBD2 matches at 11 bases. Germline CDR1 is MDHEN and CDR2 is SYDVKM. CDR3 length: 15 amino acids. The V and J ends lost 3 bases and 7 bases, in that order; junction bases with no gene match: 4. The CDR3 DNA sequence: TGTGCCAGCAGTTTGGTAGGACTAGCGGGCGGGGAGCTGTTTTTT. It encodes CASSLVGLAGGELFF.

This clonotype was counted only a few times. The CDR3 DNA is TGTGCCAGCAGCCCCAAACTAGCGGGAATTGGCGGGGAGCTGTTTTTT. Protein sequence: CASSPKLAGIGGELFF. The chain recombines TRBV5-4 with TRBJ2-2, with TRBD2 matching over 10 bases. Germline V gives CDR1 SGHNT, CDR2 YYREEE (reference sequence). Trimming cost V 4 bases and J 7 bases; bases outside gene matches: 10. The length of the CDR3 is 16 residues.

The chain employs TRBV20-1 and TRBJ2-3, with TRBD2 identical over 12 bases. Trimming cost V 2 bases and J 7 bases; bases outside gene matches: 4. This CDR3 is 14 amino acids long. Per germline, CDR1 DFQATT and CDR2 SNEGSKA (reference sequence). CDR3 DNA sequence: TGCAGTGCTAGACTAGCGGGAGGGCCACATACGCAGTATTTT. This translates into CSARLAGGPHTQYF.

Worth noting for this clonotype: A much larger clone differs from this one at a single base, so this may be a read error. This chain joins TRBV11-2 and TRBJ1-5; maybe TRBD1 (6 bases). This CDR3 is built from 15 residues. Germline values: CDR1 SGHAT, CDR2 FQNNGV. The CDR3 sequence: CASSSGQYSNPPQHF. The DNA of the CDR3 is TGTGCCAGCAGCTCAGGACAGTATAGCAATCCGCCCCAGCATTTT.

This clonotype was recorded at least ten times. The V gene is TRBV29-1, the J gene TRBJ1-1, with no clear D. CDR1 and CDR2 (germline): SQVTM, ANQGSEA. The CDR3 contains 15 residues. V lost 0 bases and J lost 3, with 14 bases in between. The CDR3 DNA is TGCAGCGTTGAAGAGGCGGGTTGGAGGGACACTGAAGCTTTCTTT. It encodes CSVEEAGWRDTEAFF.

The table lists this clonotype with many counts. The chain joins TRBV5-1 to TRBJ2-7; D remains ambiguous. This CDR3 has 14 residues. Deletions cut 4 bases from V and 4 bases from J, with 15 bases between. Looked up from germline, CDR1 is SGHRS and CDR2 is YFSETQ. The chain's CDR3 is CASSTDAETYEQYF. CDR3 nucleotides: TGCGCCAGCAGCACCGACGCGGAAACTTACGAGCAGTACTTC. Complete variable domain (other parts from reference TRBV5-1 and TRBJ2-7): KAGVTQTPRYLIKTRGQQVTLSCSPISGHRSVSWYQQTPGQGLQFLFEYFSETQRNKGNFPGRFSGRQFSNSRSEMNVSTLELGDSALYLCASSTDAETYEQYFGPGTRLTVT.

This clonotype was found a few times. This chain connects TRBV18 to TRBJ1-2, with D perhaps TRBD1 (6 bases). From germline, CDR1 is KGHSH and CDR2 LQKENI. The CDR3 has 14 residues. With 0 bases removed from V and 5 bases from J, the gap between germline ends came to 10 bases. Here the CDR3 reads CASSPPGQDYGYTF. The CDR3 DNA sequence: TGTGCCAGCTCACCACCGGGACAAGATTATGGCTACACCTTC. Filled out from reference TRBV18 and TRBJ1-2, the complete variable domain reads NAGVMQNPRHLVRRRGQEARLRCSPMKGHSHVYWYRQLPEEGLKFMVYLQKENIIDESGMPKERFSAEFPKEGPSILRIQQVVRGDSAAYFCASSPPGQDYGYTFGSGTRLTVV.

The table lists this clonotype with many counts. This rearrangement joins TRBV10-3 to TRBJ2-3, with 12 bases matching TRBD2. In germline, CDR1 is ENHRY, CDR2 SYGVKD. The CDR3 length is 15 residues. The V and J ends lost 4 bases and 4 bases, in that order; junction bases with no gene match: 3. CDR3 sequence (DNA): TGTGCCATCAGTGGGCTAGCGGGAGGGCCAGATACGCAGTATTTT. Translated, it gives CAISGLAGGPDTQYF.

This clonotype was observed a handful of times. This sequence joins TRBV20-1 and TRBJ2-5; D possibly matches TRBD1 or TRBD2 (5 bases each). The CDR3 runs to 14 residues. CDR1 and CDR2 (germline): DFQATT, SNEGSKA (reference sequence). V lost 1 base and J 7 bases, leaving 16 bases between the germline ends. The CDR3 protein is CSARVPGTQPTQYF. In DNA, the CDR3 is TGCAGTGCTAGAGTCCCCGGGACCCAGCCGACCCAGTACTTC.

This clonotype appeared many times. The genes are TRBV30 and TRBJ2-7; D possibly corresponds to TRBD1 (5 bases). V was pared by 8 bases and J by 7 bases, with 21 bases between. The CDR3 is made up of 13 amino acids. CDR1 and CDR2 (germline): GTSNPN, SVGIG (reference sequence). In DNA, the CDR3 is TGTGCCCTGGATGAGGTGTGGGGCCGGGAGCAGTACTTC. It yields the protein CALDEVWGREQYF. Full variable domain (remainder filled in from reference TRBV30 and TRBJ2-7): SQTIHQWPATLVQPVGSPLSLECTVEGTSNPNLYWYRQAAGRGLQLLFYSVGIGQISSEVPQNLSASRPQDRQFILSSKKLLLSDSGFYLCALDEVWGREQYFGPGTRLTVT.

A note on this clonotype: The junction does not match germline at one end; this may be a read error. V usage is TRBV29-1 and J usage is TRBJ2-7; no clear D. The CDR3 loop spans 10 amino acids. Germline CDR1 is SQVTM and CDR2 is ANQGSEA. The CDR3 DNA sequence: TGCAGCGTCGAAGGGTCCGAGCAGTACTTC. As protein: CSVEGSEQYF.

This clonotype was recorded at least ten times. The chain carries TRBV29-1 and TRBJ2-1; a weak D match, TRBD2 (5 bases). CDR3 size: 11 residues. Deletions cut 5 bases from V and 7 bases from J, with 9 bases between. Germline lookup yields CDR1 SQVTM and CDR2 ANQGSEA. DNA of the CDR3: TGCAGCGTTTCGGGCGGGAATGAGCAGTTCTTC. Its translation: CSVSGGNEQFF.